Below, one TCR beta chain is given with its context. The antigen is not known. The sample comes from a study of cytomegalovirus exposure and HLA in healthy donors. The study, taken as a whole, reports: In presence/absence analyses, roughly uniform sequencing depth across donors was assumed. Later analysis showed TCR association rates varying by HLA locus, highest for DRB1 and lowest for HLA-C. In vitro experiments confirmed that three CMV-associated chains were specific for CMV antigens.

This CDR3 comprises 18 residues. The germline V gene has CDR1 SGHVS and CDR2 FQNEAQ. Between the trimmed V and J ends, which lost 5 bases and 7 bases, there was a span of 27 bases. Amplification used 60 Vbeta primers and 13 Jbeta primers. Profiling relied on immunoSEQ multiplex PCR, and the TCRdb table lists in-frame clones only, not all of them. Among 150,000 to 200,000 clones listed, 80% were seen once. Sequencing used PBMCs. The origin of this receptor is a man aged 30 to 39 in good health and CMV-seropositive. The chain employs TRBV7-8 and TRBJ2-1; D is possibly TRBD2 (6 bases). This CDR3 reads CASSRSALGWEDGNEQFF. As DNA, the CDR3 is TGTGCCAGCAGCCGCTCGGCGCTTGGATGGGAGGACGGAAATGAGCAGTTCTTC.